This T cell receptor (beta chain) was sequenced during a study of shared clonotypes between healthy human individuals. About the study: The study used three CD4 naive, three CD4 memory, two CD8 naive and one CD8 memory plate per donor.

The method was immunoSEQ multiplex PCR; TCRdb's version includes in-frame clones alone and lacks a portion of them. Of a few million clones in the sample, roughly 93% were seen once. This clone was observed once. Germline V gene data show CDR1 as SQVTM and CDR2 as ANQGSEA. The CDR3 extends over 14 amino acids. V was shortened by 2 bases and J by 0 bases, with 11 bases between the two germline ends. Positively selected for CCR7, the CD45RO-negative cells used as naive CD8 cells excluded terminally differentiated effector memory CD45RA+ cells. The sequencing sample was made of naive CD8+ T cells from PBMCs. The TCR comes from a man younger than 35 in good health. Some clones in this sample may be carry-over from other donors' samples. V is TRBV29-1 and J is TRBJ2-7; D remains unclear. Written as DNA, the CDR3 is TGCAGCGTTGAAATTACGGAAAGCTCCTACGAGCAGTACTTC. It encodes CSVEITESSYEQYF.